The 29 T cell receptor beta chains presented below share a single source sample, sequenced in a study of blood T cell repertoires in COVID-19. Clones were read by immunoSEQ multiplex PCR, and TCRdb kept only the in-frame ones, dropping some. The top ten hold less than 6.5% of the sample, which has some 150,000 clones, around 87% seen once. The sample comprised peripheral blood. The receptors were sampled from a human donor in a cohort sampled during active COVID-19.

J is TRBJ2-7 and V is TRBV7-9, with 11 bases lining up with TRBD1. This CDR3 contains 15 residues. V trimming: 5 bases; J trimming: 3 bases; junction bases outside the gene matches: 6. Germline V gene sequence: CDR1 SEHNR, CDR2 FQNEAQ (reference sequence). CDR3 coding DNA: TGTGCCAGCAGCGCTCCCGGGACAGGGGGCTACGAGCAGTACTTC. Its protein is CASSAPGTGGYEQYF.

The rearrangement links TRBV28 to TRBJ2-7, with a tentative D call TRBD1 (5 bases). The germline V and J ends were trimmed by 5 bases and 4 bases, with 27 bases remaining between them. The CDR3 sequence is 18 residues long. The germline V gene has CDR1 MDHEN and CDR2 SYDVKM. CDR3 amino acids: CASSLHWTRPRVNYEQYF. In nucleotides, the CDR3 is TGTGCCAGCAGTCTCCACTGGACACGTCCAAGGGTTAATTACGAGCAGTACTTC.

The V gene is TRBV18, the J gene TRBJ1-4, with TRBD1 matching over 9 bases. Trimming at V came to 0 bases and at J to 8 bases, leaving 10 bases not matched to a gene. The CDR3 is 17 residues long. Germline values: CDR1 KGHSH, CDR2 LQKENI. CDR3 DNA sequence: TGTGCCAGCTCACCACCCTTCGGGGGACAGGGTGGGGAAAAACTGTTTTTT. It yields the protein CASSPPFGGQGGEKLFF. The whole variable domain, remainder taken from reference TRBV18 and TRBJ1-4, is NAGVMQNPRHLVRRRGQEARLRCSPMKGHSHVYWYRQLPEEGLKFMVYLQKENIIDESGMPKERFSAEFPKEGPSILRIQQVVRGDSAAYFCASSPPFGGQGGEKLFFGSGTQLSVL.

The chain carries TRBV9 and TRBJ2-7, with 14 positions matching TRBD2. The CDR3 extends over 16 amino acids. CDR1 and CDR2 from the germline V gene are SGDLS and YYNGEE. Trimming at V came to 4 bases and at J to 4 bases, leaving 7 bases not matched to a gene. The CDR3 here is CASSPTGTSGSYEQYF. DNA of the CDR3: TGTGCCAGCAGCCCAACTGGGACTAGCGGGAGTTACGAGCAGTACTTC.

The chain recombines TRBV28 with TRBJ1-4; D uncertain. The CDR3 runs to 14 residues. The germline V gene encodes CDR1 MDHEN and CDR2 SYDVKM. Trimming pared 3 bases from V and 8 bases from J, leaving 13 bases between. CDR3 DNA sequence: TGTGCCAGCAGTTTTGGAAGGAGGAGGGAAAAACTGTTTTTT. Its protein is CASSFGRRREKLFF.

The V and J genes are TRBV6-6 and TRBJ1-2, with a tentative D call TRBD1 (6 bases). V lost 6 bases to trimming and J lost 8 bases, with 13 bases between them. This CDR3 region has 12 residues. Per germline, CDR1 MNHNY and CDR2 SVGAGI (reference sequence). CDR3 loop: CASSNREFGYTF. CDR3 coding DNA: TGTGCCAGCAGCAACAGGGAATTCGGCTACACCTTC.

J is TRBJ2-7 and V is TRBV5-5; 7 nucleotides align to TRBD2. Looked up from germline, CDR1 is SGHKS and CDR2 is YYEKEE (reference sequence). This CDR3 region has 16 residues. V was clipped by 3 bases and J by 3 bases; unmatched bases: 12. DNA of the CDR3: TGTGCCAGCAGCTCGTCGGTCGGGGGGTATAGCTACGAGCAGTACTTC. As protein: CASSSSVGGYSYEQYF.

CDR3 residues: CASSLTTGTGELFF. CDR3 DNA sequence: TGTGCCAGCAGCTTGACCACGGGTACCGGGGAGCTGTTTTTT. V gene TRBV5-5 combines with J gene TRBJ2-2; D is undetermined. The germline V and J ends were trimmed by 1 base and 5 bases, with 9 bases remaining between them. CDR1 and CDR2 from the germline V gene are SGHKS and YYEKEE (reference sequence). The CDR3 consists of 14 residues.

This clone has only a few counts. J is TRBJ2-7 and V is TRBV6-5; D possibly corresponds to TRBD1 (6 bases). Germline V gives CDR1 MNHEY, CDR2 SVGAGI. V shed 8 bases and J shed 5 bases, with 13 bases lying between them. CDR3 length: 12 amino acids. The CDR3 DNA follows: TGTGCCAGCCGAAAGGACAGTCACGAGCAGTACTTC. Its protein product is CASRKDSHEQYF.

The chain links TRBV4-2 to TRBJ2-7; D is possibly TRBD2 (5 bases). CDR3 size: 15 residues. The V and J ends lost 1 base and 0 bases respectively, with 10 bases between them. Germline V gene data show CDR1 as LGHNA and CDR2 as YNFKEQ. This CDR3 reads CASSQGIANSYEQYF. DNA of the CDR3: TGTGCCAGCAGCCAAGGGATAGCGAACTCCTACGAGCAGTACTTC.

The V and J genes are TRBV10-2 and TRBJ2-1; possible D gene TRBD2, 6 bases. Trimming cost V 5 bases and J 2 bases, with 22 bases left between them. Per the germline V gene, CDR1 is WSHSY and CDR2 is SAAADI. CDR3 size: 18 residues. The CDR3 here is CASSQRLVNVGPYNEQFF. The DNA of the CDR3 is TGCGCCAGCAGTCAGAGACTAGTCAACGTCGGACCCTACAATGAGCAGTTCTTC.

The chain is built from TRBV3-1 (or the pseudogene TRBV3-2) and TRBJ2-3; 8 positions agree with TRBD2. The CDR3 runs 17 residues. Unmatched junction bases numbered 8, after V lost 1 base and J lost 2 bases. CDR1 and CDR2 (germline): LGHDT, YNNKEL (reference sequence). The DNA of the CDR3 is TGTGCCAGCAGCCAAGTATTCGCGGGGGGCGTCACAGATACGCAGTATTTT. Residues: CASSQVFAGGVTDTQYF.

The gene calls are TRBV29-1 and TRBJ2-7, with 8 nucleotides matching TRBD1. The CDR3 totals 12 residues. V trimming: 5 bases; J trimming: 7 bases; junction bases outside the gene matches: 7. Germline V lookup: CDR1 SQVTM, CDR2 ANQGSEA. CDR3 DNA sequence: TGCAGCGTTTTCACAGGGGGTCGGGAGCAGTACTTC. Translating gives CSVFTGGREQYF.

The chain links TRBV28 to TRBJ1-3; D is uncertain. This CDR3 region has 13 residues. Trimming stripped 2 bases from V and 3 bases from J, with 5 bases between. Germline assignment: CDR1 MDHEN and CDR2 SYDVKM. The CDR3 protein is CASSLGSGNTIYF. Here the CDR3 DNA reads TGTGCCAGCAGTTTAGGCAGTGGAAACACCATATATTTT.

The chain has TRBV29-1 and TRBJ2-1, with a possible D match to TRBD2 (5 bases). Germline V lookup: CDR1 SQVTM, CDR2 ANQGSEA. This CDR3 has 10 residues. CDR3 DNA sequence: TGCAGAGTCGGGGACAATGAGCAGTTCTTC. This gives the protein CRVGDNEQFF.

Concerning this clone itself: Different DNA sequences within this sample yield the same CDR3. V is TRBV12-3 or TRBV12-4 and J is TRBJ2-7; the D gene is possibly TRBD2 (5 bases). Deletions cut 3 bases from V and 3 bases from J, with 6 bases between. The CDR3 runs 12 residues. For the CDR3, the DNA is TGTGCCAGCAGTTTTGGAGGCTACGAGCAGTACTTC. It codes for CASSFGGYEQYF.

The chain links TRBV3-1 (or the pseudogene TRBV3-2) to TRBJ2-7; 7 bases map to TRBD1. Germline V gives CDR1 LGHDT, CDR2 YNNKEL (reference sequence). This CDR3 is built from 15 residues. The J segment lost 3 bases and the V segment lost 0 bases, leaving 5 bases of the junction unmatched. CDR3 protein: CASSQDQGGHYEQYF. Here the CDR3 DNA reads TGTGCCAGCAGCCAAGATCAAGGGGGCCACTACGAGCAGTACTTC.

This clone came up once. The chain recombines TRBV30 with TRBJ2-3; unclear D gene. Germline CDR1 GTSNPN, CDR2 SVGIG (reference sequence). CDR3 length: 14 residues. V gave up 0 bases and J gave up 2 bases, with 9 bases separating them. The CDR3 reads CAWSVRGSTDTQYF. CDR3 DNA sequence: TGTGCCTGGAGTGTACGTGGCTCCACAGATACGCAGTATTTT.

This sequence joins TRBV7-2 and TRBJ2-7; TRBD2 matches at 12 bases. Germline V lookup: CDR1 SGHTA, CDR2 FQGNSA. V was pared by 5 bases and J by 6 bases, with 8 bases of the junction left unmatched. The CDR3 covers 15 residues. CDR3 coding DNA: TGTGCCAGCAGCCAGACTAGCGGGAGATTCGGCGAGCAGTACTTC. Translation: CASSQTSGRFGEQYF.

This chain uses TRBV6-5 with TRBJ2-1; 8 positions agree with TRBD1. V shed 0 bases, J shed 6 bases, and the junction held 4 bases outside the gene matches. The CDR3 is 15 residues long. Germline CDR1 and CDR2: MNHEY and SVGAGI. CDR3 in DNA: TGTGCCAGCAGTTACTCAAGGACAGGGCGCAATGAGCAGTTCTTC. This gives the protein CASSYSRTGRNEQFF.

The chain recombines TRBV30 with TRBJ1-1; possibly TRBD1 for D (5 bases). Germline V gives CDR1 GTSNPN, CDR2 SVGIG (reference sequence). Trimming shortened V by 0 bases and J by 3 bases, and 5 bases separated the two germline ends. The CDR3 has 12 amino acids. DNA for the CDR3: TGTGCCTGGAGTGTAGGGGACACTGAAGCTTTCTTT. This codes for CAWSVGDTEAFF. Looking up the rest from reference TRBV30 and TRBJ1-1 gives the full variable domain: SQTIHQWPATLVQPVGSPLSLECTVEGTSNPNLYWYRQAAGRGLQLLFYSVGIGQISSEVPQNLSASRPQDRQFILSSKKLLLSDSGFYLCAWSVGDTEAFFGQGTRLTVV.

The CDR3 DNA reads TGCGCCAGCAGCTCAGATAGCGGTCGCCGGAGGACGCAGTATTTT. It encodes CASSSDSGRRRTQYF. The chain uses TRBV5-1 and TRBJ2-3; D may be TRBD2 (6 bases). This CDR3 region has 15 residues. V was shortened by 3 bases and J by 9 bases, with 20 bases between the two germline ends. Germline values: CDR1 SGHRS, CDR2 YFSETQ.

The J gene is TRBJ2-7, the V gene TRBV11-2; D might be TRBD2 (7 bases). The CDR3 contains 15 residues. The V end was cut by 3 bases, the J end by 6 bases, with 18 bases between. Germline CDR1 SGHAT, CDR2 FQNNGV. In DNA form, the CDR3 reads TGTGCCAGCAGCTTCTATAAGGGGGGGGGATCCGAGCAGTACTTC. It translates to CASSFYKGGGSEQYF.

The chain carries TRBV28 and TRBJ1-4; D may be TRBD1 (5 bases). With 4 bases removed from V and 8 bases from J, the gap between germline ends came to 35 bases. Germline V CDR1 and CDR2: MDHEN, SYDVKM. This CDR3 region has 21 residues. The CDR3 DNA reads TGTGCCAGCAGTTCTCTAGGTCTCAAGTGGGGGAATCCAGCGGGGCCCGAAAAACTGTTTTTT. It yields the protein CASSSLGLKWGNPAGPEKLFF.

The gene calls are TRBV4-1 and TRBJ2-3, with TRBD1 matching over 9 bases. The CDR3 totals 21 residues. Germline-derived CDR1 and CDR2 are MGHRA and YSYEKL. V lost 3 bases, J lost 0 bases, and 19 bases stayed unmatched. The CDR3 loop reads CASSHPKTGTGNLTSTDTQYF. The CDR3, as DNA: TGCGCCAGCAGCCATCCAAAAACCGGGACAGGGAATTTGACTAGCACAGATACGCAGTATTTT.

V is TRBV2 and J is TRBJ2-3; maybe TRBD2 (6 bases). Trimming took 8 bases from V and 0 from J, leaving 21 bases between them. CDR3 length: 17 residues. CDR1 and CDR2 (germline): SNHLY, FYNNEI. The CDR3: CASSTAILATSTDTQYF. The CDR3 DNA reads as TGTGCCAGCTCAACAGCAATTCTAGCGACTAGCACAGATACGCAGTATTTT.

This clone has a single count. This chain connects TRBV20-1 to TRBJ2-7; TRBD2 agrees at 9 bases. The V and J ends lost 5 bases and 6 bases, in that order; junction bases with no gene match: 17. Germline CDR1 reads DFQATT; CDR2 reads SNEGSKA (reference sequence). This CDR3 is built from 16 residues. CDR3 nucleotide sequence: TGCAGTGCTGGTGGTAGATTTGGTAGCGGGGGACCCGAGCAGTACTTC. Amino acids: CSAGGRFGSGGPEQYF.

V gene TRBV3-1 (or the pseudogene TRBV3-2) combines with J gene TRBJ2-7; 8 nucleotides match TRBD1. J was trimmed by 3 bases and V by 4 bases; bases with no gene match: 5. Per germline, CDR1 LGHDT and CDR2 YNNKEL (reference sequence). This CDR3 has 14 residues. CDR3 coding DNA: TGTGCCAGCAGCCTCGGGACAGGCCTCTACGAGCAGTACTTC. Its translation: CASSLGTGLYEQYF.

The CDR3 reads CASSSGLAGVVQFF. The CDR3, as DNA: TGCGCCAGCAGCTCGGGACTAGCGGGAGTAGTGCAGTTCTTC. The rearrangement joins TRBV5-1 to TRBJ2-1; 14 nucleotides align to TRBD2. In germline, CDR1 is SGHRS, CDR2 YFSETQ. The CDR3 contains 14 residues. Losses at the gene ends were 3 bases for V and 12 bases for J; bases not matched to a gene: 5.